What follows are 32 T cell receptor beta chains derived from one specimen sequenced in a study of a mutant IDH1 vaccine in newly diagnosed glioma. Clones were sequenced by immunoSEQ multiplex PCR, and TCRdb holds only the in-frame ones, with some missing. The data contain around 53,000 clones, roughly 88% of them singletons. This sample's time point: baseline, week 1 (first vaccination visit). Noted treatment: pre-vaccination baseline after standard-of-care therapy. Source: PBMCs, taken from a glioma patient treated with radiotherapy, temozolomide or both. These receptors were obtained from a man in his forties with glioma.

V usage is TRBV5-1 and J usage is TRBJ2-5; 8 positions match TRBD2. The J call could be wrong; TRBJ2-7 is a better fit for the DNA end. The CDR3 sequence is 14 residues long. Per the germline V gene, CDR1 is SGHRS and CDR2 is YFSETQ. This CDR3 is CASSLAGGNYEQYF. The CDR3 coding sequence is TGCGCCAGCAGCTTGGCGGGAGGGAACTACGAGCAGTACTTC.

About this clone itself: The junction does not match germline at one end; this may be a read error. The rearrangement uses TRBV20-1 and TRBJ1-2; D is ambiguous. Germline V gene sequence: CDR1 DFQATT, CDR2 SNEGSKA (reference sequence). The CDR3 is 8 residues long. Here the CDR3 DNA reads TGCAGTGCTAGAGATGACCTCTTC. This sequence encodes CSARDDLF.

This chain connects TRBV21-1 to TRBJ2-3. TRBV21-1 is flagged as a pseudogene. The CDR3 has 15 residues. CDR3 loop: CASSKWGRDTDTQYF. The CDR3 DNA follows: TGTGCCAGCAGCAAATGGGGAAGGGACACAGATACGCAGTATTTT.

V is TRBV9 and J is TRBJ2-5; D might be TRBD2 (6 bases). The germline V gene has CDR1 SGDLS and CDR2 YYNGEE. The CDR3 extends over 16 amino acids. V gave up 3 bases and J gave up 1 base, with 16 bases separating them. CDR3: CASSGELASAQETQYF. CDR3 bases: TGTGCCAGCAGCGGCGAACTAGCTTCAGCCCAAGAGACCCAGTACTTC.

V and J are TRBV2 and TRBJ2-7; D might be TRBD1 (7 bases). Germline CDR1 and CDR2: SNHLY and FYNNEI. CDR3 size: 13 residues. V was cut by 4 bases and J by 7 bases, with 14 bases left in between. CDR3 nucleotide sequence: TGTGCCAGCAGTGGCGGGATACAGGGGGAGCAGTACTTC. Translated: CASSGGIQGEQYF. Supplemented by reference TRBV2 and TRBJ2-7, the full variable domain reads EPEVTQTPSHQVTQMGQEVILRCVPISNHLYFYWYRQILGQKVEFLVSFYNNEISEKSEIFDDQFSVERPDGSNFTLKIRSTKLEDSAMYFCASSGGIQGEQYFGPGTRLTVT.

This chain uses TRBV18 with TRBJ2-3; D could derive from TRBD1 or TRBD2 (5 bases each). Trimming took 4 bases from V and 2 from J, leaving 10 bases between them. This CDR3 spans 14 amino acids. The V gene's germline CDR1 is KGHSH and CDR2 LQKENI. CDR3 region: CASSQGSSTDTQYF. The CDR3 DNA is TGTGCCAGCTCACAGGGGAGCTCCACAGATACGCAGTATTTT. Full variable domain (rest looked up from reference TRBV18 and TRBJ2-3): NAGVMQNPRHLVRRRGQEARLRCSPMKGHSHVYWYRQLPEEGLKFMVYLQKENIIDESGMPKERFSAEFPKEGPSILRIQQVVRGDSAAYFCASSQGSSTDTQYFGPGTRLTVL.

The rearrangement uses TRBV19 and TRBJ1-5, with D possibly matching TRBD1 (5 bases). Germline-derived CDR1 and CDR2 are LNHDA and SQIVND (reference sequence). Trimming cost V 8 bases and J 6 bases, with 11 bases left between them. The CDR3 is 12 residues long. The CDR3 sequence is CASGGFAQPQHF. As DNA, the CDR3 is TGTGCCAGTGGGGGATTTGCTCAGCCCCAGCATTTT.

V usage is TRBV7-7 and J usage is TRBJ2-2; D is ambiguous. There are 15 residues in the CDR3. In germline, CDR1 is SSHAT, CDR2 FNYEAQ (reference sequence). Here the CDR3 reads CATRALLGNTGELFF. The CDR3 DNA sequence: TGTGCTACACGGGCCCTACTTGGGAACACCGGGGAGCTGTTTTTT. Based on the CDR3 plus reference TRBV7-7 and TRBJ2-2, the full variable domain is GAGVSQSPRYKVTKRGQDVTLRCDPISSHATLYWYQQALGQGPEFLTYFNYEAQPDKSGLPSDRFSAERPEGSISTLTIQRTEQRDSAMYRCATRALLGNTGELFFGEGSRLTVL.

The chain joins TRBV19 to TRBJ2-3; no reliable D call. The CDR3 extends over 13 amino acids. V was trimmed by 6 bases and J by 3 bases, leaving 10 bases between them. Germline V CDR1 and CDR2: LNHDA, SQIVND (reference sequence). The CDR3 reads CASSSRDTDTQYF. CDR3 coding DNA: TGTGCCAGTAGCAGCCGAGATACAGATACGCAGTATTTT.

The chain is built from TRBV6-5 and TRBJ1-2, with unresolved D. Trimming removed 4 bases from V and 4 bases from J, with 13 bases in between. The CDR3 length is 14 residues. CDR1 is MNHEY and CDR2 is SVGAGI in the germline V gene. The CDR3 DNA is TGTGCCAGCAGTTCGGGGTTGGGCCGCTATGGCTACACCTTC. Protein product: CASSSGLGRYGYTF.

This clone appeared a single time. This rearrangement joins TRBV19 to TRBJ1-2; 8 bases align to TRBD1. This CDR3 comprises 14 residues. V lost 3 bases, J lost 8 bases, and 8 bases stayed unmatched. Per the germline V gene, CDR1 is LNHDA and CDR2 is SQIVND (reference sequence). CDR3 nucleotides: TGTGCCAGTAGTATCCGGACAGGGAGGCGAGGCTACACCTTC. Translating gives CASSIRTGRRGYTF.

The chain has TRBV18 and TRBJ2-5; D remains unclear. V lost 3 bases and J 4 bases, leaving 12 bases between the germline ends. The CDR3 has 14 residues. Germline values: CDR1 KGHSH, CDR2 LQKENI. CDR3 sequence (DNA): TGTGCCAGCTCACCCAACGGATTTCGAGAGACCCAGTACTTC. Translating it yields CASSPNGFRETQYF.

With respect to this clone: Compared with germline, one end of the junction differs, possibly owing to a read error. The gene calls are TRBV29-1 and TRBJ1-4; TRBD1 is a possible D gene (6 bases). CDR1 and CDR2 from the germline V gene are SQVTM and ANQGSEA. This CDR3 comprises 13 residues. The CDR3: CSVKGGAKEKLFF. CDR3 DNA sequence: TGCAGCGTTAAGGGGGGAGCTAAGGAAAAACTGTTTTTT.

The chain carries TRBV7-9 and TRBJ2-1, with D unresolved. The CDR3 runs 10 residues. CDR1 SEHNR and CDR2 FQNEAQ come from the germline V gene (reference sequence). V lost 10 bases, J lost 10 bases, and 11 bases lay in between. CDR3 DNA: TGTGCCATGGAAGTAAGCGAGCAGTTCTTC. Its translation: CAMEVSEQFF.

This clone has just a few counts. The V and J genes are TRBV18 and TRBJ2-7; 11 bases line up with TRBD2. With 6 bases clipped from V and 4 bases from J, the junction kept 8 bases outside the gene matches. This CDR3 spans 15 amino acids. Germline-derived CDR1 and CDR2 are KGHSH and LQKENI. CDR3 DNA sequence: TGTGCCAGCTCTCGGCCGGGACTAGCGGCTTACGAGCAGTACTTC. Protein product: CASSRPGLAAYEQYF. Looking up the rest from reference TRBV18 and TRBJ2-7 gives the full variable domain: NAGVMQNPRHLVRRRGQEARLRCSPMKGHSHVYWYRQLPEEGLKFMVYLQKENIIDESGMPKERFSAEFPKEGPSILRIQQVVRGDSAAYFCASSRPGLAAYEQYFGPGTRLTVT.

The rearrangement uses TRBV13 and TRBJ2-7; D may be TRBD2 (6 bases). Trimming left V 5 bases short and J 3 bases short, with 17 bases between. The germline V gene encodes CDR1 PRHDT and CDR2 FYEKMQ (reference sequence). CDR3 length: 15 residues. The CDR3 loop reads CASSRRGGGNYEQYF. CDR3 coding DNA: TGTGCCAGCAGCAGAAGGGGAGGTGGGAACTACGAGCAGTACTTC. The entire variable domain, with the rest obtained from reference TRBV13 and TRBJ2-7, is as follows: AAGVIQSPRHLIKEKRETATLKCYPIPRHDTVYWYQQGPGQDPQFLISFYEKMQSDKGSIPDRFSAQQFSDYHSELNMSSLELGDSALYFCASSRRGGGNYEQYFGPGTRLTVT.

V and J are TRBV27 and TRBJ1-2; D is unresolved. Between the trimmed V and J ends, which lost 2 bases and 4 bases, there was a span of 17 bases. The CDR3 contains 16 residues. Looked up from germline, CDR1 is MNHEY and CDR2 is SMNVEV (reference sequence). CDR3 protein: CASSLTPDAPRYGYTF. Here the CDR3 DNA reads TGTGCCAGCAGTTTAACCCCGGACGCACCTCGCTATGGCTACACCTTC.

J is TRBJ1-3 and V is TRBV6-1; D is unresolved. The CDR3 is made up of 13 amino acids. Trimming pared 8 bases from V and 1 base from J, leaving 9 bases between. Looked up from germline, CDR1 is MNHNS and CDR2 is SASEGT. CDR3 coding DNA: TGTGCCAGCTGGAAAGGATCTGGAAACACCATATATTTT. Residues: CASWKGSGNTIYF.

The V gene is TRBV9, the J gene TRBJ2-7; 11 positions agree with TRBD2. The CDR3 contains 16 residues. Germline V gives CDR1 SGDLS, CDR2 YYNGEE. V lost 3 bases to trimming and J lost 5 bases; unmatched junction nucleotides: 10. CDR3 protein: CASSAPLTSGMNEQYF. CDR3 bases: TGTGCCAGCAGCGCTCCCCTGACTAGCGGGATGAACGAGCAGTACTTC.

In nucleotides, the CDR3 is TGTGCCAGCAGCTCTCTTTCGGGGTCAGATGAAAAACTGTTTTTT. This sequence encodes CASSSLSGSDEKLFF. The chain is built from TRBV5-6 and TRBJ1-4; D unresolved. Germline V gene data show CDR1 as SGHDT and CDR2 as YYEEEE. The germline V and J ends were trimmed by 3 bases and 6 bases, with 15 bases remaining between them. CDR3 length: 15 residues.

This CDR3 reads CASSPDSGSYADTQYF. The DNA of the CDR3 is TGTGCCAGCAGTCCTGATAGCGGGAGTTACGCAGATACGCAGTATTTT. The V call is TRBV13, the J call TRBJ2-3; 9 bases align to TRBD2. Per the germline V gene, CDR1 is PRHDT and CDR2 is FYEKMQ (reference sequence). V gave up 6 bases and J gave up 4 bases; unmatched junction bases: 11. The CDR3 is 16 amino acids.

The genes are TRBV15 and TRBJ1-2; D not certain. This CDR3 has 13 amino acids. Germline assignment: CDR1 LNHNV and CDR2 YYDKDF (reference sequence). The V end lost 3 bases, the J end lost 7 bases, and 12 bases lay between the germline ends. CDR3 amino acids: CATSRGFFSGYTF. The CDR3 nucleotides are TGTGCCACCAGCAGGGGATTCTTCAGTGGCTACACCTTC.

The V and J genes are TRBV4-3 and TRBJ1-2, with 8 positions matching TRBD1. The CDR3 sequence is 15 residues long. Trimming at V came to 2 bases and at J to 5 bases, leaving 7 bases not matched to a gene. CDR1 LGHNA and CDR2 YSLEER come from the germline V gene. The CDR3 reads CASSQHRDRNYGYTF. The CDR3 nucleotides read TGCGCCAGCAGCCAACACCGGGACAGGAATTATGGCTACACCTTC.

The rearrangement uses TRBV7-2 and TRBJ2-1; D not certain. Germline V CDR1 and CDR2: SGHTA, FQGNSA. V was cut by 4 bases and J by 6 bases, with 10 bases left in between. CDR3 size: 13 residues. The CDR3 protein is CASSSSGFNEQFF. The CDR3 DNA reads TGTGCCAGCAGCTCCTCGGGCTTCAATGAGCAGTTCTTC.

This chain joins TRBV5-4 and TRBJ2-1, with 8 bases matching TRBD2. The CDR3 has 14 residues. V lost 5 bases, J lost 4 bases, and 5 bases stayed unmatched. Germline V gene lookup returns CDR1 SGHNT and CDR2 YYREEE (reference sequence). The CDR3 sequence is CASSPGLEYNEQFF. The CDR3 DNA reads as TGTGCCAGCAGTCCGGGACTAGAATACAATGAGCAGTTCTTC.

The chain combines TRBV21-1 with TRBJ2-6. TRBV21-1 counts as a pseudogene. The CDR3 is 15 residues long. The CDR3 here is CASSKVVGGANVLTF. The DNA for the CDR3 is TGTGCCAGCAGCAAAGTTGTGGGGGGGGCCAACGTCCTGACTTTC.

This chain connects TRBV28 to TRBJ2-7, with 10 bases identical to TRBD1. V shed 9 bases and J 3 bases; nucleotides not matched to a gene: 2. The V gene's germline CDR1 is MDHEN and CDR2 SYDVKM. The CDR3 is 12 amino acids. The CDR3, as DNA: TGTGCCAGTGGGACAGGGGACTACGAGCAGTACTTC. Protein: CASGTGDYEQYF.

The V call is TRBV7-2, the J call TRBJ2-3, with a possible D match to TRBD2 (5 bases). The V gene lost 0 bases and the J gene lost 3 bases, with 7 bases spanning the gap. Germline CDR1 reads SGHTA; CDR2 reads FQGNSA. The CDR3 totals 14 residues. In DNA, the CDR3 is TGTGCCAGCAGCTTAGCTAGGACTACAGATACGCAGTATTTT. This codes for CASSLARTTDTQYF.

This clone occurred once. The chain recombines TRBV5-1 with TRBJ2-3; 11 bases line up with TRBD2. CDR1 and CDR2 from the germline V gene are SGHRS and YFSETQ. The length of the CDR3 is 17 residues. The junction had 8 bases not matched to a gene; V was cut back by 3 bases and J by 2 bases. CDR3 amino acids: CASSSLTSGIFTDTQYF. In DNA form, the CDR3 reads TGCGCCAGCAGCTCACTGACTAGCGGGATCTTCACAGATACGCAGTATTTT.

The chain carries TRBV6-6 and TRBJ1-4; D is ambiguous. The germline V and J ends were trimmed by 6 bases and 0 bases, with 11 bases remaining between them. Looked up from germline, CDR1 is MNHNY and CDR2 is SVGAGI (reference sequence). The CDR3 contains 15 residues. CDR3 nucleotide sequence: TGTGCCAGCAGCCGGTACTTAGCAACTAATGAAAAACTGTTTTTT. Translation gives CASSRYLATNEKLFF.

The V call is TRBV6-1, the J call TRBJ1-3; D is undetermined. Germline lookup yields CDR1 MNHNS and CDR2 SASEGT. The CDR3 consists of 18 residues. The V end lost 3 bases, the J end lost 0 bases, and 18 bases lay between the germline ends. This CDR3 is CASSETPRRAGSGNTIYF. CDR3 coding DNA: TGTGCCAGCAGTGAGACCCCCCGACGGGCGGGCTCTGGAAACACCATATATTTT.

The chain is built from TRBV19 and TRBJ2-7, with D perhaps matching TRBD1 (6 bases). Germline V CDR1 and CDR2: LNHDA, SQIVND (reference sequence). V was shortened by 10 bases and J by 0 bases, with 13 bases between the two germline ends. The CDR3 covers 13 residues. The CDR3 sequence: CATSTGLSYEQYF. The CDR3, as DNA: TGTGCCACCTCGACAGGCCTCTCCTACGAGCAGTACTTC.